This T cell receptor (beta chain) was captured by sequencing in a study of blood T cell repertoires in COVID-19. Whole-study context: The United States, Italy and Spain provided the acute and convalescent COVID-19 samples.

Per the germline V gene, CDR1 is SGHDN and CDR2 is FVKESK. Trimming cost V 4 bases and J 5 bases; bases outside gene matches: 1. The CDR3 has 12 amino acids. As handled by the study authors: From reference gene primer amplification, estimates of nucleated cell counts were derived. TCRdb keeps only in-frame clones here, not all; method: immunoSEQ multiplex PCR. V and J calls and clone size come straight from that table; D and trimming were deduced from the DNA. The data contain more than 85,000 clones, approximately 87% of them singletons. The source is a woman aged 45-65 years with acute or convalescent COVID-19. The rearrangement links TRBV14 to TRBJ1-2; 7 bases are a match to TRBD1. The sequencing input was peripheral blood. In DNA, the CDR3 is TGTGCCAGCAGCCCAGGGGGGTATGGCTACACCTTC. It is translated as CASSPGGYGYTF.